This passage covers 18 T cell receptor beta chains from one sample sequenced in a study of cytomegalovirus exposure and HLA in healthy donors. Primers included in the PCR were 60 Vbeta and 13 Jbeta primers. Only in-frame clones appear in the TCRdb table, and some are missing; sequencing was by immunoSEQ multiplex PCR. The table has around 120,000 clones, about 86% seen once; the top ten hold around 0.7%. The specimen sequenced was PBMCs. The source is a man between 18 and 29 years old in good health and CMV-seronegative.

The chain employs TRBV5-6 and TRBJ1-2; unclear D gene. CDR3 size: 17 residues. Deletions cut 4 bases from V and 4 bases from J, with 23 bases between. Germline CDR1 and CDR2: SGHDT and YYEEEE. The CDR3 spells CASSPDGPARVSYGYTF. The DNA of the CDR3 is TGTGCCAGCAGCCCAGACGGCCCAGCCCGGGTGAGCTATGGCTACACCTTC.

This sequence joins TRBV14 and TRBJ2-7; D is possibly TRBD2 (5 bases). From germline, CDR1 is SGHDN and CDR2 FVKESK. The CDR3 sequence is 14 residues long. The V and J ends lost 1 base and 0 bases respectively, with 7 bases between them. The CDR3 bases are TGTGCCAGCAGCCAAGTTGGAGGCTCCTACGAGCAGTACTTC. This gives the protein CASSQVGGSYEQYF.

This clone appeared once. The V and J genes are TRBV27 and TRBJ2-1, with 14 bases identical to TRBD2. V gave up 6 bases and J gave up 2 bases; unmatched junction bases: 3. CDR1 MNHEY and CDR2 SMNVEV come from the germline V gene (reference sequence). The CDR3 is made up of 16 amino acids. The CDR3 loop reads CASRRTSGGPYNEQFF. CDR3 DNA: TGTGCCAGCAGGCGGACTAGCGGGGGGCCCTACAATGAGCAGTTCTTC.

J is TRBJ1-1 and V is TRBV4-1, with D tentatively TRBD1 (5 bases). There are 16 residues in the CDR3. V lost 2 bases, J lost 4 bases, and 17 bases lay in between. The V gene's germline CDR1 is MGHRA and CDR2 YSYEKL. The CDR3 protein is CASSQKLHTGGTEAFF. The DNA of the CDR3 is TGCGCCAGCAGCCAAAAACTCCATACGGGGGGCACTGAAGCTTTCTTT.

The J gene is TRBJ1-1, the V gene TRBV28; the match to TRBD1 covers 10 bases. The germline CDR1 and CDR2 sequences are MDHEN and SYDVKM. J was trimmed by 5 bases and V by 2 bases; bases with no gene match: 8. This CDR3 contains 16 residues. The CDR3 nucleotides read TGTGCCAGCAGTTTAGCTGCCGGGACAGGGGTAACTGAAGCTTTCTTT. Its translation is CASSLAAGTGVTEAFF.

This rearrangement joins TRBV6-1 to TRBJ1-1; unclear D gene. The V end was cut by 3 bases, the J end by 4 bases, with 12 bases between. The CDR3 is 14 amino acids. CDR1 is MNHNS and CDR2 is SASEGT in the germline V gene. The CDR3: CASSEGFRSTEAFF. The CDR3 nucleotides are TGTGCCAGCAGTGAGGGCTTCCGTAGCACTGAAGCTTTCTTT.

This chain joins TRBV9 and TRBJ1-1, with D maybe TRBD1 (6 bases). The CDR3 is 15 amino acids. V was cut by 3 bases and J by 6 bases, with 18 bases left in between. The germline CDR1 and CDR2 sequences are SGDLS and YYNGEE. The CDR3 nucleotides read TGTGCCAGCAGCGGAAAAACAGGGATAGGCGCTGAAGCTTTCTTT. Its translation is CASSGKTGIGAEAFF.

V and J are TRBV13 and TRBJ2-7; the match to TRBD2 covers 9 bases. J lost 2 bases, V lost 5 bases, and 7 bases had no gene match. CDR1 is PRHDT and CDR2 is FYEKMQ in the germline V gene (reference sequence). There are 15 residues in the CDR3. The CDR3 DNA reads TGTGCCAGCAGCGATTCGCGGGGGGGCGCCTACGAGCAGTACTTC. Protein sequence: CASSDSRGGAYEQYF.

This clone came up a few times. The CDR3 DNA is TGTGCCAGCAGCCTACAGGGGTTGAACACTGAAGCTTTCTTT. It is translated as CASSLQGLNTEAFF. This chain joins TRBV7-9 and TRBJ1-1, with 7 positions matching TRBD1. Germline-derived CDR1 and CDR2 are SEHNR and FQNEAQ (reference sequence). V lost 5 bases, J lost 0 bases, and 3 bases stayed unmatched. The CDR3 extends over 14 amino acids.

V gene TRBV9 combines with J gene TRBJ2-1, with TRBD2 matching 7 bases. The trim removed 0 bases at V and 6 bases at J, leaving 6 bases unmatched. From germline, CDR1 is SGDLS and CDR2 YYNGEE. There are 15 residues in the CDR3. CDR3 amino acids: CASSVASGRGNEQFF. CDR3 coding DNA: TGTGCCAGCAGCGTAGCTAGCGGTAGGGGCAATGAGCAGTTCTTC.

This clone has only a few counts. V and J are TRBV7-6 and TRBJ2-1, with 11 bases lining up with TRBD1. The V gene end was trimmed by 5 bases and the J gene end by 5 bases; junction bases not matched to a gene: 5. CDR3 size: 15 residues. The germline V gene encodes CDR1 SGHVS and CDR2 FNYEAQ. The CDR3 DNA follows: TGTGCCAGCAGCCCACCGGGACAGGGGGACAATGAGCAGTTCTTC. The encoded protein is CASSPPGQGDNEQFF.

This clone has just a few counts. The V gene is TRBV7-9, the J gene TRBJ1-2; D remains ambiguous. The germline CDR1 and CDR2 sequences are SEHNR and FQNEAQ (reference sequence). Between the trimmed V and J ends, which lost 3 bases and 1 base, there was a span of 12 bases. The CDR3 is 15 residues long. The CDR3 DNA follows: TGTGCCAGCAGCTTCTTCGAGGGTCATAACTATGGCTACACCTTC. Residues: CASSFFEGHNYGYTF.

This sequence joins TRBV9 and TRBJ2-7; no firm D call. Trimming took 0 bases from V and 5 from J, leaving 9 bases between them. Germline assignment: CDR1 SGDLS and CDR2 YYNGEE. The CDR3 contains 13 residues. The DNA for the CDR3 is TGTGCCAGCAGCGTAGTCCCCGGTAACGAGCAGTACTTC. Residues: CASSVVPGNEQYF.

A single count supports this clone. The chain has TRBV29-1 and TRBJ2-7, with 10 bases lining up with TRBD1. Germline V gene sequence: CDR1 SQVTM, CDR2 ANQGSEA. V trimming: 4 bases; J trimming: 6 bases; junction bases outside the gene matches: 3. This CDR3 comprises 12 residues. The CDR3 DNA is TGCAGCGTTGGCCGGGACAGGGGCGAGCAGTACTTC. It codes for CSVGRDRGEQYF.

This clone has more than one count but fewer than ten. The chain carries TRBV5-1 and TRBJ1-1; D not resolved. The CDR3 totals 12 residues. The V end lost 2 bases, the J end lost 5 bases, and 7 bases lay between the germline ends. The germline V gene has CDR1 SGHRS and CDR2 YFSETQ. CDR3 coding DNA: TGCGCCAGCAGCTTCAGTAATACTGAAGCTTTCTTT. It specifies CASSFSNTEAFF.

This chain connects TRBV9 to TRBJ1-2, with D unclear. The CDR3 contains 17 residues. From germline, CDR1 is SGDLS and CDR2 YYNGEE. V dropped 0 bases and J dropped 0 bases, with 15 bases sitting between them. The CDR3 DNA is TGTGCCAGCAGCGTAGTGTCAACTCCTGGGCCTAACTATGGCTACACCTTC. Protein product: CASSVVSTPGPNYGYTF.

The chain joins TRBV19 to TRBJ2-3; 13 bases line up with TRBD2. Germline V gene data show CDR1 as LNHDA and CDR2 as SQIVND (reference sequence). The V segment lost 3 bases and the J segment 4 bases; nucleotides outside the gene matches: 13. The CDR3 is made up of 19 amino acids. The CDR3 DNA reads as TGTGCCAGTAGTATCGGCCCCTCCTTACTAGCGGGGGGGCCAGATACGCAGTATTTT. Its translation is CASSIGPSLLAGGPDTQYF.

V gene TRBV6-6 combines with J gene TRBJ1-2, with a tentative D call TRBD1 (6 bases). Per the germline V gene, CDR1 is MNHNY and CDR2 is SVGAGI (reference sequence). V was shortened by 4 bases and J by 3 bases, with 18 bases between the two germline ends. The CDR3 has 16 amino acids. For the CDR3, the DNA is TGTGCCAGCAGTTGGACAGACCAAATTATAGACTATGGCTACACCTTC. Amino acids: CASSWTDQIIDYGYTF.